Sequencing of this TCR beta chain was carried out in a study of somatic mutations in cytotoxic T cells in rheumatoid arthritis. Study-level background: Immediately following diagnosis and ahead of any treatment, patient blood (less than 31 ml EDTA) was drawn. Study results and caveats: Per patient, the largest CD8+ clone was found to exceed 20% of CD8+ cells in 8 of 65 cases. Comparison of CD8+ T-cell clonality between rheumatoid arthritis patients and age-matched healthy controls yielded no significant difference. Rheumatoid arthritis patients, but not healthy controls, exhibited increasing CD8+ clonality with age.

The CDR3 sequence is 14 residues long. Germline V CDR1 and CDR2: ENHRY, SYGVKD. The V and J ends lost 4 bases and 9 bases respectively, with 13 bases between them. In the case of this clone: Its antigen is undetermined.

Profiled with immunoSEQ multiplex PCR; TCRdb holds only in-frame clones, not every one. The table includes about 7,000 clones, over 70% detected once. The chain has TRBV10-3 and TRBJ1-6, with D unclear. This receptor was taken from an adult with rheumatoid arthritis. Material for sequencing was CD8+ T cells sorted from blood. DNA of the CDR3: TGTGCCATCAGTGTGGCCGAGAAAGGTTCACCCCTCCACTTT. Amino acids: CAISVAEKGSPLHF.